These 24 T cell receptor beta chains were all obtained from the same sample, sequenced in a study of blood T cell repertoires in COVID-19. Produced via immunoSEQ multiplex PCR; TCRdb's table is partial and in-frame only. Among around 370,000 clones, 88% were seen once, and the ten largest hold approximately 7.3%. The source material was peripheral blood. Source of these receptors: a woman aged 70-85 years with COVID-19, enrolled during active disease.

The gene calls are TRBV6-5 and TRBJ1-2, with TRBD1 as a possible D gene (5 bases). This CDR3 contains 15 residues. The germline V gene encodes CDR1 MNHEY and CDR2 SVGAGI. Trimming left V 4 bases short and J 4 bases short, with 16 bases between. CDR3 nucleotide sequence: TGTGCCAGCAGTTTAGGCACGACAGCCTCCTATGGCTACACCTTC. The encoded protein is CASSLGTTASYGYTF.

This chain links TRBV5-5 with TRBJ2-3; the match to TRBD2 covers 14 bases. Germline trimming cut 4 bases from V and 5 bases from J; bases unmatched to any gene: 6. Germline CDR1 SGHKS, CDR2 YYEKEE (reference sequence). The CDR3 spans 16 residues. CDR3 DNA sequence: TGTGCCAGCAGCCCAGGACTAGCGGGGGGTCAAGATACGCAGTATTTT. Translated, it gives CASSPGLAGGQDTQYF.

The V and J genes are TRBV5-1 and TRBJ1-1; 10 nucleotides agree with TRBD1. The CDR3 runs to 14 residues. Germline CDR1 is SGHRS and CDR2 is YFSETQ. With V trimmed by 4 bases and J by 4 bases, 4 bases remained unmatched. CDR3 amino acids: CASSLRQGATEAFF. The DNA for the CDR3 is TGCGCCAGCAGCCTACGACAGGGGGCCACTGAAGCTTTCTTT.

The J gene is TRBJ2-1, the V gene TRBV5-4; 10 positions match TRBD2. This CDR3 region has 14 residues. Trimming took 1 base from V and 7 from J; bases not matched to a gene: 2. Germline loops: CDR1 SGHNT, CDR2 YYREEE (reference sequence). CDR3 region: CASSLKRGGNEQFF. CDR3 nucleotide sequence: TGTGCCAGCAGCTTGAAGCGGGGGGGAAATGAGCAGTTCTTC.

The chain joins TRBV7-9 to TRBJ2-2, with a tentative D call TRBD2 (7 bases). V lost 8 bases to trimming and J lost 7 bases, with 11 bases between them. Germline CDR1 and CDR2: SEHNR and FQNEAQ (reference sequence). The CDR3 contains 12 residues. Written as DNA, the CDR3 is TGTGCCAGCGGGGGGGCGAGCGGGGAGCTGTTTTTT. Encoded protein: CASGGASGELFF.

The chain recombines TRBV7-8 with TRBJ1-3, with 8 bases fitting TRBD1. V lost 7 bases to trimming and J lost 2 bases; unmatched junction nucleotides: 4. CDR3 length: 14 residues. Germline CDR1 SGHVS, CDR2 FQNEAQ. In DNA, the CDR3 is TGTGCCAGCACCCTGGACAGGGCTGGAAACACCATATATTTT. Protein sequence: CASTLDRAGNTIYF.

This chain uses TRBV19 with TRBJ1-5; 10 bases map to TRBD1. There are 15 residues in the CDR3. J gave up 6 bases and V 4 bases, and 6 bases lay outside the gene matches. The germline CDR1 and CDR2 sequences are LNHDA and SQIVND (reference sequence). CDR3 coding DNA: TGTGCCAGTAGTACCCCCGGGACAGGGGTTCAGCCCCAGCATTTT. Residues: CASSTPGTGVQPQHF.

The chain uses TRBV6-6 and TRBJ1-4, with TRBD1 identical over 9 bases. CDR3 size: 13 residues. V shed 7 bases and J 8 bases; nucleotides not matched to a gene: 5. Germline assignment: CDR1 MNHNY and CDR2 SVGAGI (reference sequence). As DNA, the CDR3 is TGTGCCAGCATTCGGACAGGGGACGAAAAACTGTTTTTT. Translating gives CASIRTGDEKLFF.

This clone was recorded only once. The V and J genes are TRBV7-2 and TRBJ1-2, with TRBD1 identical over 7 bases. With 4 bases clipped from V and 4 bases from J, the junction kept 9 bases outside the gene matches. The CDR3 is 15 residues long. The germline V gene encodes CDR1 SGHTA and CDR2 FQGNSA. CDR3 amino acids: CASSSYGQALYGYTF. CDR3 bases: TGTGCCAGCAGCTCGTACGGACAGGCTCTCTATGGCTACACCTTC.

The J gene is TRBJ2-5, the V gene TRBV6-5, with 9 bases lining up with TRBD2. The CDR3 contains 15 residues. J was trimmed by 1 base and V by 5 bases; bases with no gene match: 5. In germline, CDR1 is MNHEY, CDR2 SVGAGI. CDR3 DNA sequence: TGTGCCAGCAGTCCCCCGGGACTAGCCCAAGAGACCCAGTACTTC. Its translation: CASSPPGLAQETQYF.

This chain uses TRBV7-3 with TRBJ2-1; D possibly corresponds to TRBD2 (7 bases). Germline CDR1 is SGHTA and CDR2 is FQGTGA. The CDR3 totals 14 residues. V shed 0 bases and J shed 9 bases, with 12 bases lying between them. The DNA of the CDR3 is TGTGCCAGCAGCTTAACAGGGGGGGAGGCTGAGCAGTTCTTC. It yields the protein CASSLTGGEAEQFF.

This clone has a single count. This chain links TRBV11-1 with TRBJ1-2; TRBD1 matches 9 bases. CDR1 is SGHAT and CDR2 is FQDESV in the germline V gene (reference sequence). CDR3 length equals 15 residues. V trimming: 5 bases; J trimming: 2 bases; junction bases outside the gene matches: 6. The CDR3 sequence is CASSPRDRENYGYTF. The CDR3 DNA is TGTGCCAGCAGCCCGAGGGACAGGGAGAACTATGGCTACACCTTC. The whole variable domain, filled in from reference TRBV11-1 and TRBJ1-2, reads EAEVAQSPRYKITEKSQAVAFWCDPISGHATLYWYRQILGQGPELLVQFQDESVVDDSQLPKDRFSAERLKGVDSTLKIQPAELGDSAMYLCASSPRDRENYGYTFGSGTRLTVV.

J is TRBJ2-2 and V is TRBV18; TRBD2 might be the D (7 bases). With 3 bases removed from V and 7 bases from J, the gap between germline ends came to 18 bases. The germline gives CDR1 KGHSH, CDR2 LQKENI. The CDR3 is 16 residues long. The CDR3 reads CASSPGGPGGHGELFF. The CDR3 DNA reads TGTGCCAGCTCACCGGGCGGCCCGGGGGGCCACGGGGAGCTGTTTTTT. Combining the CDR3 with reference TRBV18 and TRBJ2-2 gives the whole variable domain NAGVMQNPRHLVRRRGQEARLRCSPMKGHSHVYWYRQLPEEGLKFMVYLQKENIIDESGMPKERFSAEFPKEGPSILRIQQVVRGDSAAYFCASSPGGPGGHGELFFGEGSRLTVL.

This sequence joins TRBV30 and TRBJ2-4, with 14 bases fitting TRBD2. This CDR3 is built from 18 residues. Trimming at V came to 3 bases and at J to 0 bases, leaving 7 bases not matched to a gene. Germline values: CDR1 GTSNPN, CDR2 SVGIG (reference sequence). The CDR3 coding sequence is TGTGCCTGGAGCGGGACTAGCGGGGGCATTCTAGCCAAAAACATTCAGTACTTC. Translating gives CAWSGTSGGILAKNIQYF.

This chain connects TRBV13 to TRBJ1-1; D is ambiguous. Trimming took 4 bases from V and 1 from J, leaving 7 bases between them. This CDR3 region has 13 residues. Germline CDR1 and CDR2: PRHDT and FYEKMQ (reference sequence). The CDR3 sequence is CASSSSTNTEAFF. The CDR3 nucleotides read TGTGCCAGCAGCTCCTCTACGAACACTGAAGCTTTCTTT.

The chain links TRBV7-8 to TRBJ2-5, with a tentative D call TRBD2 (5 bases). Per the germline V gene, CDR1 is SGHVS and CDR2 is FQNEAQ. The CDR3 has 16 residues. Trimming removed 5 bases at V and 0 bases at J, with 16 bases between. In DNA form, the CDR3 reads TGTGCCAGCAGCCTTGCGGACTGGTCGTACCAAGAGACCCAGTACTTC. This codes for CASSLADWSYQETQYF.

V gene TRBV7-9 combines with J gene TRBJ1-5; D is perhaps TRBD1 (5 bases). The CDR3 is made up of 16 amino acids. V was shortened by 3 bases and J by 9 bases, with 21 bases between the two germline ends. The germline CDR1 and CDR2 sequences are SEHNR and FQNEAQ (reference sequence). CDR3 coding DNA: TGTGCCAGCAGCTTTTCCCTGGGGCAGGAGGGGAGGCCCCAGCATTTT. Translating gives CASSFSLGQEGRPQHF.

The chain is built from TRBV3-1 (or the pseudogene TRBV3-2) and TRBJ2-6; D gene unclear. Trimming took 0 bases from V and 0 from J, leaving 9 bases between them. Germline loops: CDR1 LGHDT, CDR2 YNNKEL (reference sequence). The CDR3 sequence is 17 residues long. The CDR3 reads CASSQDLSVSGANVLTF. The CDR3 DNA reads TGTGCCAGCAGCCAAGATCTTAGTGTCTCTGGGGCCAACGTCCTGACTTTC.

This chain links TRBV4-1 with TRBJ2-5; 7 bases line up with TRBD2. With V trimmed by 3 bases and J by 4 bases, 14 bases remained unmatched. The CDR3 has 17 residues. Looked up from germline, CDR1 is MGHRA and CDR2 is YSYEKL. CDR3 region: CASSHQPGTKKGETQYF. The CDR3 DNA is TGCGCCAGCAGCCATCAGCCCGGGACTAAGAAAGGAGAGACCCAGTACTTC.

V usage is TRBV18 and J usage is TRBJ2-5; weak D call: TRBD1 (5 bases). CDR1 KGHSH and CDR2 LQKENI come from the germline V gene. Deletions cut 2 bases from V and 3 bases from J, with 10 bases between. This CDR3 has 14 residues. The CDR3 DNA is TGTGCCAGCTCACCATGGATCAGGGAAGAGACCCAGTACTTC. Translated, it gives CASSPWIREETQYF.

This clone came up once. The chain recombines TRBV27 with TRBJ1-1, with unresolved D. V lost 0 bases and J lost 1, with 6 bases in between. The CDR3 sequence is 14 residues long. Germline CDR1 MNHEY, CDR2 SMNVEV (reference sequence). CDR3 bases: TGTGCCAGCAGTTTATCGAGATGGAACACTGAAGCTTTCTTT. This codes for CASSLSRWNTEAFF.

The V and J genes are TRBV19 and TRBJ1-1; 9 bases map to TRBD1. Germline-derived CDR1 and CDR2 are LNHDA and SQIVND (reference sequence). With 8 bases clipped from V and 5 bases from J, the junction kept 6 bases outside the gene matches. This CDR3 contains 13 residues. The CDR3 DNA reads as TGTGCCAGTGGGGACAGGGTATATACTGAAGCTTTCTTT. As protein: CASGDRVYTEAFF.

The chain recombines TRBV7-2 with TRBJ2-3, with a weak D call TRBD1 (5 bases). V was trimmed by 0 bases and J by 5 bases, leaving 12 bases between them. The germline gives CDR1 SGHTA, CDR2 FQGNSA. The length of the CDR3 is 15 residues. The DNA of the CDR3 is TGTGCCAGCAGCTTAGCCAGCAGGGTTAAAGATACGCAGTATTTT. Translation gives CASSLASRVKDTQYF. The full variable domain, its missing parts supplied by reference TRBV7-2 and TRBJ2-3, is GAGVSQSPSNKVTEKGKDVELRCDPISGHTALYWYRQSLGQGLEFLIYFQGNSAPDKSGLPSDRFSAERTGGSVSTLTIQRTQQEDSAVYLCASSLASRVKDTQYFGPGTRLTVL.

The chain employs TRBV10-3 and TRBJ1-1, with a weak D call TRBD1 (5 bases). The CDR3 consists of 14 residues. In germline, CDR1 is ENHRY, CDR2 SYGVKD. Deletions cut 4 bases from V and 1 base from J, with 10 bases between. The CDR3 DNA reads TGTGCCATCAGTGTTCCGGGGGGGAACACTGAAGCTTTCTTT. Amino acids: CAISVPGGNTEAFF.